These T cell receptor beta chains were read from a single sample in a study of OX40 agonist ivuxolimab in advanced cancers. The protocol was immunoSEQ multiplex PCR, while the TCRdb copy is restricted to in-frame clones and leaves out a portion. The sample contains 70,000 to 95,000 clones, around 86% of which appear only once. Sequences were derived from CD4+ or CD8+ T cells sorted from blood, sampled in a trial of the OX40 agonist ivuxolimab. The source is an adult with an advanced solid tumor such as melanoma, head and neck, liver or kidney cancer. The CDR3 runs from the conserved cysteine through the conserved F or W. Each record gives: J gene, V gene, clone size, D gene, CDR3 protein, CDR3 DNA. A D gene is named only where the DNA matches it firmly. Clone size appears in some rows only: once, few, many, or a class for an expanded clone.

j_call: TRBJ1-5; v_call: TRBV12-5; clone_size: .; d_call: .; cdr3_aa: CASGLVESGNQPQHF; cdr3_nt: TGTGCTAGTGGTTTGGTAGAAAGTGGCAATCAGCCCCAGCATTTT
j_call: TRBJ2-3; v_call: TRBV5-1; clone_size: .; d_call: .; cdr3_aa: CASSLASTDTQYF; cdr3_nt: TGCGCCAGCAGCTTGGCCAGCACAGATACGCAGTATTTT
j_call: TRBJ1-6; v_call: TRBV5-1; clone_size: .; d_call: .; cdr3_aa: CASSSQGRDNSPLHF; cdr3_nt: TGCGCCAGCAGCTCACAGGGCCGGGATAATTCACCCCTCCACTTT
j_call: TRBJ1-6; v_call: TRBV7-6; clone_size: few; d_call: TRBD1; cdr3_aa: CASSPGTGVLPLHF; cdr3_nt: TGTGCCAGCAGCCCCGGGACAGGGGTCTTGCCCCTCCACTTT
j_call: TRBJ1-4; v_call: TRBV15; clone_size: .; d_call: .; cdr3_aa: CATSTQRSNEKLFF; cdr3_nt: TGTGCCACCAGTACCCAGAGGAGTAATGAAAAACTGTTTTTT
j_call: TRBJ2-2; v_call: TRBV29-1; clone_size: .; d_call: .; cdr3_aa: CSVAGTGELFF; cdr3_nt: TGCAGCGTTGCAGGGACCGGGGAGCTGTTTTTT
j_call: TRBJ1-6; v_call: TRBV6-5; clone_size: .; d_call: .; cdr3_aa: CASSYRGSPLHF; cdr3_nt: TGTGCCAGCAGTTACCGGGGATCACCCCTCCACTTT
j_call: TRBJ1-1; v_call: TRBV4-1; clone_size: .; d_call: TRBD1; cdr3_aa: CASSQMETGGVGTEAFF; cdr3_nt: TGCGCCAGCAGCCAAATGGAGACAGGGGGCGTGGGCACTGAAGCTTTCTTT
j_call: TRBJ1-5; v_call: TRBV30; clone_size: .; d_call: TRBD1; cdr3_aa: CAWDRGVLQPQHF; cdr3_nt: TGTGCCTGGGACAGGGGGGTCCTGCAGCCCCAGCATTTT
j_call: TRBJ2-7; v_call: TRBV5-1; clone_size: .; d_call: .; cdr3_aa: CASRPSPLPYDEQYF; cdr3_nt: TGCGCCAGCAGACCCTCCCCTCTGCCCTACGACGAGCAGTACTTC
j_call: TRBJ1-1; v_call: TRBV12-5; clone_size: once; d_call: TRBD1; cdr3_aa: CASGLGDRVEAFF; cdr3_nt: TGTGCTAGTGGTTTGGGGGACAGGGTTGAAGCTTTCTTT
j_call: TRBJ2-3; v_call: TRBV4-2; clone_size: .; d_call: .; cdr3_aa: CASSQDSNTDTQYF; cdr3_nt: TGTGCCAGCAGCCAAGATTCGAACACAGATACGCAGTATTTT
j_call: TRBJ1-4; v_call: TRBV27; clone_size: .; d_call: TRBD1; cdr3_aa: CASRRTGTNEKLFF; cdr3_nt: TGTGCCAGCAGGCGGACAGGGACTAATGAAAAACTGTTTTTT
j_call: TRBJ2-2; v_call: TRBV6-5; clone_size: .; d_call: TRBD2; cdr3_aa: CASSPLAGDTGELFF; cdr3_nt: TGTGCCAGCAGCCCACTAGCGGGGGACACCGGGGAGCTGTTTTTT
j_call: TRBJ2-2; v_call: TRBV29-1; clone_size: .; d_call: .; cdr3_aa: CSVGGINTGELFF; cdr3_nt: TGCAGCGTTGGGGGGATAAACACCGGGGAGCTGTTTTTT
j_call: TRBJ1-1; v_call: TRBV7-2; clone_size: .; d_call: .; cdr3_aa: CASSWTATDLYEAFF; cdr3_nt: TGTGCCAGCAGCTGGACAGCCACGGACCTATATGAAGCTTTCTTT
j_call: TRBJ1-1; v_call: TRBV6-1; clone_size: .; d_call: TRBD1; cdr3_aa: CASKVTGTGTEAFF; cdr3_nt: TGTGCCAGCAAGGTGACAGGGACGGGCACTGAAGCTTTCTTT
j_call: TRBJ2-1; v_call: TRBV5-1; clone_size: few; d_call: TRBD2; cdr3_aa: CASSQAGGTYNEQFF; cdr3_nt: TGCGCCAGCAGCCAAGCGGGGGGGACCTACAATGAGCAGTTCTTC
j_call: TRBJ2-7; v_call: TRBV5-8; clone_size: .; d_call: TRBD2; cdr3_aa: CASSLVLGGGASYEQYF; cdr3_nt: TGTGCCAGCAGCTTGGTCCTCGGGGGGGGAGCCTCCTACGAGCAGTACTTC
j_call: TRBJ2-7; v_call: TRBV6-6; clone_size: .; d_call: .; cdr3_aa: CASRIEGEQYF; cdr3_nt: TGTGCCAGCCGGATCGAGGGCGAGCAGTACTTC
j_call: TRBJ2-5; v_call: TRBV28; clone_size: .; d_call: .; cdr3_aa: CASSLWGETQYF; cdr3_nt: TGTGCCAGCAGTTTATGGGGAGAGACCCAGTACTTC
j_call: TRBJ2-4; v_call: TRBV7-6; clone_size: .; d_call: .; cdr3_aa: CAPTLAKNIQYF; cdr3_nt: TGTGCCCCCACCTTAGCCAAAAACATTCAGTACTTC
j_call: TRBJ1-1; v_call: TRBV9; clone_size: .; d_call: TRBD1; cdr3_aa: CASSVVPGGKGAFF; cdr3_nt: TGTGCCAGCAGCGTAGTACCAGGGGGCAAAGGAGCTTTCTTT
j_call: TRBJ1-4; v_call: TRBV4-2; clone_size: .; d_call: TRBD1; cdr3_aa: CASSQEATGGNEKLFF; cdr3_nt: TGTGCCAGCAGCCAAGAGGCGACAGGGGGTAATGAAAAACTGTTTTTT
j_call: TRBJ1-3; v_call: TRBV18; clone_size: .; d_call: .; cdr3_aa: CASSPGRPGRGNTIYF; cdr3_nt: TGTGCCAGCTCACCGGGCAGACCCGGCCGGGGAAACACCATATATTTT
j_call: TRBJ1-1; v_call: TRBV6-6; clone_size: .; d_call: .; cdr3_aa: CASRPTGNTEAFF; cdr3_nt: TGTGCCAGCAGACCCACAGGAAACACTGAAGCTTTCTTT
j_call: TRBJ2-3; v_call: TRBV28; clone_size: .; d_call: .; cdr3_aa: CASSLPTELTDTQYF; cdr3_nt: TGTGCCAGCAGTCTCCCGACAGAACTCACAGATACGCAGTATTTT
j_call: TRBJ2-3; v_call: TRBV19; clone_size: .; d_call: .; cdr3_aa: CASSMRDHTDTQYF; cdr3_nt: TGTGCCAGTAGTATGCGGGACCACACAGATACGCAGTATTTT
j_call: TRBJ2-7; v_call: TRBV5-4; clone_size: .; d_call: TRBD1; cdr3_aa: CASSLGGQGVYEQYF; cdr3_nt: TGTGCCAGCAGCTTAGGGGGACAGGGAGTCTACGAGCAGTACTTC
j_call: TRBJ1-2; v_call: TRBV5-1; clone_size: .; d_call: .; cdr3_aa: CASSGGSWGYGYTF; cdr3_nt: TGCGCCAGCAGCGGAGGGTCCTGGGGCTATGGCTACACCTTC
j_call: TRBJ2-5; v_call: TRBV9; clone_size: .; d_call: .; cdr3_aa: CASSFGQQETQYF; cdr3_nt: TGTGCCAGCAGCTTTGGACAGCAAGAGACCCAGTACTTC
j_call: TRBJ2-1; v_call: TRBV19; clone_size: .; d_call: .; cdr3_aa: CASSLRTGGQRLAGDEQFF; cdr3_nt: TGTGCCAGTAGTCTTCGGACAGGGGGCCAGCGGCTAGCGGGAGATGAGCAGTTCTTC
j_call: TRBJ2-5; v_call: TRBV5-1; clone_size: .; d_call: .; cdr3_aa: CASSLTGRETQYF; cdr3_nt: TGCGCCAGCAGCTTAACAGGGCGAGAGACCCAGTACTTC
j_call: TRBJ2-1; v_call: TRBV5-1; clone_size: .; d_call: .; cdr3_aa: CASTVAPSNEQFF; cdr3_nt: TGCGCCAGCACGGTAGCGCCTTCAAATGAGCAGTTCTTC
j_call: TRBJ2-1; v_call: TRBV5-1; clone_size: .; d_call: .; cdr3_aa: CASRAAETYNEQFF; cdr3_nt: TGCGCCAGCAGAGCAGCGGAGACCTACAATGAGCAGTTCTTC
j_call: TRBJ2-7; v_call: TRBV27; clone_size: .; d_call: .; cdr3_aa: CASSFEGQNAFIKQYF; cdr3_nt: TGTGCCAGCAGTTTCGAGGGTCAGAACGCTTTTATCAAGCAGTACTTC
j_call: TRBJ1-2; v_call: TRBV10-3; clone_size: .; d_call: .; cdr3_aa: CAISLTGSEGYTF; cdr3_nt: TGTGCCATCAGCTTAACAGGGTCCGAGGGCTACACCTTC
j_call: TRBJ1-5; v_call: TRBV6-1; clone_size: .; d_call: TRBD1; cdr3_aa: CASSGGGVSDQPQHF; cdr3_nt: TGTGCCAGCAGTGGAGGGGGCGTGAGCGATCAGCCCCAGCATTTT
j_call: TRBJ2-5; v_call: TRBV7-9; clone_size: .; d_call: .; cdr3_aa: CASSLMRETQYF; cdr3_nt: TGTGCCAGCAGCTTAATGCGAGAGACCCAGTACTTC
j_call: TRBJ2-7; v_call: TRBV5-1; clone_size: once; d_call: TRBD1; cdr3_aa: CASSLGYGTGRRGEQYF; cdr3_nt: TGCGCCAGCAGCTTGGGGTACGGGACAGGGCGGCGGGGCGAGCAGTACTTC
j_call: TRBJ2-7; v_call: TRBV6-6; clone_size: .; d_call: .; cdr3_aa: CASSYSSSYEQYF; cdr3_nt: TGTGCCAGCAGTTACTCGTCGTCCTACGAGCAGTACTTC
j_call: TRBJ2-5; v_call: TRBV9; clone_size: .; d_call: TRBD2; cdr3_aa: CASSVEAGGETQYF; cdr3_nt: TGTGCCAGCAGCGTAGAGGCGGGAGGGGAGACCCAGTACTTC
j_call: TRBJ1-5; v_call: TRBV7-9; clone_size: .; d_call: .; cdr3_aa: CASSLDGRGPNQPQHF; cdr3_nt: TGTGCCAGCAGCTTAGACGGCAGGGGACCGAATCAGCCCCAGCATTTT
j_call: TRBJ2-7; v_call: TRBV7-9; clone_size: .; d_call: .; cdr3_aa: CASSLAGGEQYF; cdr3_nt: TGTGCCAGCAGCTTAGCGGGGGGCGAGCAGTACTTC
j_call: TRBJ1-5; v_call: TRBV6-1; clone_size: .; d_call: .; cdr3_aa: CASSVGEGQPQHF; cdr3_nt: TGTGCCAGCAGTGTAGGGGAGGGTCAGCCCCAGCATTTT
j_call: TRBJ2-7; v_call: TRBV7-9; clone_size: once; d_call: TRBD1; cdr3_aa: CASSLVSGTGGNEQYF; cdr3_nt: TGTGCCAGCAGCTTAGTTTCCGGGACAGGGGGCAACGAGCAGTACTTC
j_call: TRBJ1-2; v_call: TRBV27; clone_size: .; d_call: .; cdr3_aa: CASRTLGSIGNYGYTF; cdr3_nt: TGTGCCAGCAGAACTTTGGGGTCCATCGGTAACTATGGCTACACCTTC
j_call: TRBJ2-6; v_call: TRBV2; clone_size: .; d_call: TRBD1; cdr3_aa: CASSKDRAGANVLTF; cdr3_nt: TGTGCCAGCTCCAAGGACAGGGCAGGGGCCAACGTCCTGACTTTC
j_call: TRBJ1-1; v_call: TRBV12-5; clone_size: .; d_call: .; cdr3_aa: CASGLGGRNTEAFF; cdr3_nt: TGTGCTAGTGGTTTGGGTGGGAGGAACACTGAAGCTTTCTTT
j_call: TRBJ2-4; v_call: TRBV27; clone_size: few; d_call: TRBD2; cdr3_aa: CASSTLGGRAGAYIQYF; cdr3_nt: TGTGCCAGCAGCACCTTGGGCGGGAGGGCCGGCGCGTACATTCAGTACTTC
j_call: TRBJ2-3; v_call: TRBV5-4; clone_size: .; d_call: .; cdr3_aa: CASSLAGPANTQYF; cdr3_nt: TGTGCCAGCAGCTTGGCGGGGCCGGCAAATACGCAGTATTTT
j_call: TRBJ2-1; v_call: TRBV9; clone_size: .; d_call: .; cdr3_aa: CASSVIGIGGNEQFF; cdr3_nt: TGTGCCAGCAGCGTAATTGGCATTGGTGGCAATGAGCAGTTCTTC
j_call: TRBJ2-1; v_call: TRBV5-1; clone_size: .; d_call: .; cdr3_aa: CASSLVSRGAAYNEQFF; cdr3_nt: TGCGCCAGCAGCTTGGTTAGTCGGGGGGCGGCCTACAATGAGCAGTTCTTC
j_call: TRBJ2-7; v_call: TRBV30; clone_size: .; d_call: TRBD2; cdr3_aa: CAWRNRGGPFYEQYF; cdr3_nt: TGTGCCTGGAGGAATCGGGGGGGTCCCTTCTACGAGCAGTACTTC